Listed below are T cell receptor beta chains from one sample, sequenced in a study of HIV-infected patients and healthy controls. TCRdb re-called the 5' RACE reads through MiXCR, storing one row per CDR3 protein. The data hold some 9,900 distinct CDR3 sequences, with around 4.9% observed a single time. This sample comprised blood, obtained before antiretroviral therapy. The receptor source for this set is an adult with HIV infection. CDR3s leave out the opening cysteine and the closing phenylalanine or tryptophan. The order of the fields is J gene, V gene, CDR3 protein.

TRBJ2-7,TRBV20-1,SAPPQGFGEQY
TRBJ2-2,TRBV24-1,ATSDSSFGSNTGELF
TRBJ2-7,TRBV21-1,ASSKAPRGYYYEQY
TRBJ2-5,TRBV10-3,AIMGQEGDQETQY
TRBJ1-2,TRBV11-2,ASSSVASTLDGYT
TRBJ1-2,TRBV1,TSSGRGLNYGYT
TRBJ2-1,TRBV20-1,SAIPGLAYNEQF
TRBJ2-2,TRBV19,ASSLRYTGELF
TRBJ1-2,TRBV7-8,ASSQDNYGYT
TRBJ2-1,TRBV6-5,ASSIRESYNEQF
TRBJ2-6,TRBV29-1,SAELGDSGANVLT
TRBJ2-3,TRBV24-1,ATSDRGPGTDTQY
TRBJ1-5,TRBV20-1,SLGVQPQH
TRBJ2-7,TRBV7-9,ASSLAGGTKYEQY
TRBJ2-7,TRBV2,ASRRDRYYEQY
TRBJ2-6,TRBV5-1,ASSPPLAGITNVLT
TRBJ1-3,TRBV2,ASRQNRQTGNTIY
TRBJ2-7,TRBV11-2,ASSFGASYEQY
TRBJ2-6,TRBV10-2,ASGGVSGANVLT
TRBJ2-2,TRBV2,ASSDGRNTGELF
TRBJ2-1,TRBV20-1,SLEGAYDYNEQF
TRBJ2-3,TRBV24-1,ATSDFSKRQY
TRBJ2-5,TRBV24-1,ATSDSRRGDAETQY
TRBJ2-5,TRBV29-1,SVSAFGGQETQY
TRBJ2-7,TRBV12-3/TRBV12-4,ASSSTRPDYEQY
TRBJ2-3,TRBV10-3,AASPQGTGDTQY
TRBJ2-1,TRBV5-1,ASSENSYNEQF
TRBJ2-1,TRBV2,ASLDREARNEQF
TRBJ2-1,TRBV5-1,ASSLGSEHNEQF
TRBJ2-7,TRBV12-3/TRBV12-4,ASSPGTGGLYEQY